This TCR beta chain derives from a study of post-analysis software for immune sequencing data. As for the study in general: The study covered relapsing-remitting, secondary progressive and progressive-relapsing courses of multiple sclerosis.

General study findings and limits: Five or six TRBV segments, TRBV5-6, TRBV5-1 and TRBV20-1 among them, were found more frequent in patients than controls.

Incorporated into the TCR beta cDNA libraries were unique molecular identifiers, which served to reduce PCR and sequencing biases. TCRdb recomputed calls from the PCR reads with MiXCR, one row per CDR3 protein. The sample lists a few hundred thousand distinct CDR3 sequences; approximately 38% were seen once. The ends lost 0 bases at V and 5 bases at J; junction bases unmatched: 2. In germline, CDR1 is MGHRA, CDR2 YSYEKL. CDR3 size: 14 residues. As concerns this clonotype: Antigen unknown.

Sequenced sample: blood. The sequence came from a girl between 5 and 17 years old with multiple sclerosis. The rearrangement joins TRBV4-1 to TRBJ2-5, with 8 positions matching TRBD2. The CDR3: CASSQDRGGETQYF. In nucleotides, the CDR3 is TGCGCCAGCAGCCAAGATCGGGGGGGGGAGACCCAGTACTTC.